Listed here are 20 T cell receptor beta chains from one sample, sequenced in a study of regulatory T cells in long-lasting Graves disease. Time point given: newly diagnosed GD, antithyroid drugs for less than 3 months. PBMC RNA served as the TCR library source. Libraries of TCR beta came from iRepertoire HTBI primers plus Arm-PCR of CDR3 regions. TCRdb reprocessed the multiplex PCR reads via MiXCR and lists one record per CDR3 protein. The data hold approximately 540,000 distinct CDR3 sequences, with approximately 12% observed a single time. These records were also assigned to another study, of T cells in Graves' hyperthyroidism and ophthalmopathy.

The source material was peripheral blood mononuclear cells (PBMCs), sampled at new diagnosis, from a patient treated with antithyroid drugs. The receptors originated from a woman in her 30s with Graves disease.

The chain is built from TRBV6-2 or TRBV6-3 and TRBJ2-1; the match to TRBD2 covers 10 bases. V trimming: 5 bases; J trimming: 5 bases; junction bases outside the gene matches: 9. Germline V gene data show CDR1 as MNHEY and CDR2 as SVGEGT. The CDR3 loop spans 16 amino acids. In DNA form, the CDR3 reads TGTGCCAGCAGTGCCCCCCTAGCGGGAGTTGACAATGAGCAGTTCTTC. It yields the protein CASSAPLAGVDNEQFF.

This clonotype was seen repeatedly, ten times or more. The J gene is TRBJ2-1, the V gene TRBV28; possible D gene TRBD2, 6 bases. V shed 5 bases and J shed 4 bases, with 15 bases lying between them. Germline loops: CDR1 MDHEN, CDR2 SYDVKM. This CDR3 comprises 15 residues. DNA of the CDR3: TGTGCCAGCAGTGAACAACGGACTACTTACAATGAGCAGTTCTTC. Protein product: CASSEQRTTYNEQFF.

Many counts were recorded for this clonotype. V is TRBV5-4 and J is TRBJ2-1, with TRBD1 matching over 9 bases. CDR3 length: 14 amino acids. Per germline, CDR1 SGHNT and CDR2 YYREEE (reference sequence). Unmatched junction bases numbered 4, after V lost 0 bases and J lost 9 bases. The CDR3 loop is CASSLVDRGGEQFF. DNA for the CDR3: TGTGCCAGCAGCTTGGTGGACAGGGGCGGTGAGCAGTTCTTC.

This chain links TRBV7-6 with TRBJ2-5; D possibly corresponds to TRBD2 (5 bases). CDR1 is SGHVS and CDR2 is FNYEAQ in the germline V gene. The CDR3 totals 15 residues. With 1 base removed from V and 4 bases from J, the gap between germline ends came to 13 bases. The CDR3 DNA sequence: TGTGCCAGCAGCTTAGGGGCGTTGGGGAGAGAGACCCAGTACTTC. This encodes CASSLGALGRETQYF. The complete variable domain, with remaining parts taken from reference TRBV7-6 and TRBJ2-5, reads GAGVSQSPRYKVTKRGQDVALRCDPISGHVSLYWYRQALGQGPEFLTYFNYEAQQDKSGLPNDRFSAERPEGSISTLTIQRTEQRDSAMYRCASSLGALGRETQYFGPGTRLLVL.

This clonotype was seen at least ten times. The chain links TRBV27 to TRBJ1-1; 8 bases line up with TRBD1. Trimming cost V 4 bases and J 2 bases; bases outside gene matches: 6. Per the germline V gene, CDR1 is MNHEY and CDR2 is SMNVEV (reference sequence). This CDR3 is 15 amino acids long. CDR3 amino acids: CASSSLQGENTEAFF. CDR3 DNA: TGTGCCAGCAGTTCCCTACAGGGGGAAAACACTGAAGCTTTCTTT.

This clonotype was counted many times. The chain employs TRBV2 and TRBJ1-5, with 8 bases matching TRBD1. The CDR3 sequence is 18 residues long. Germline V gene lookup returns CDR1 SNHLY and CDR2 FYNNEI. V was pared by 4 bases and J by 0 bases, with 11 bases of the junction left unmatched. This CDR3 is CASSAWGQVPYSNQPQHF. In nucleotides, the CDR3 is TGTGCCAGCAGTGCCTGGGGACAGGTACCATATAGCAATCAGCCCCAGCATTTT.

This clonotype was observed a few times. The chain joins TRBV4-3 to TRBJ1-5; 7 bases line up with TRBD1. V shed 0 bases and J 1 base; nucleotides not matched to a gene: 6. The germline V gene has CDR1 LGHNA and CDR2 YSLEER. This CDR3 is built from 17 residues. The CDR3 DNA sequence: TGCGCCAGCAGCCAAGATGCCAGGGGGGGGAGCAATCAGCCCCAGCATTTT. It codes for CASSQDARGGSNQPQHF.

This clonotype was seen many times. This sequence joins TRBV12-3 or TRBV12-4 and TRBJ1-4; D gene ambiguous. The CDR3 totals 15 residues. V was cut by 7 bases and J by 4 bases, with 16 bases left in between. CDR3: CASKSWAASNEKLFF. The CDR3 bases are TGTGCCAGCAAGAGTTGGGCAGCGAGTAATGAAAAACTGTTTTTT.

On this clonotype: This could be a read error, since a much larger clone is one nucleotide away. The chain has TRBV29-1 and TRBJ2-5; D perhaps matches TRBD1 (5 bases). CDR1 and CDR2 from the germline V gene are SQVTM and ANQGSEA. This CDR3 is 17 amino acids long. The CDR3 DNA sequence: TGCAGCGCCCTTCCGGCGTACAGGCGTAGAGCCCAAGGGACCCAGTACTTC. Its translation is CSALPAYRRRAQGTQYF.

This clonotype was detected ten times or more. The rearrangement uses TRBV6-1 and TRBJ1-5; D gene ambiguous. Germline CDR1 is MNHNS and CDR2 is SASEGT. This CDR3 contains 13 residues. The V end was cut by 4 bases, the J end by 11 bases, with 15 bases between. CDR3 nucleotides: TGTGCCAGCAGTGCCACAAAGATCACTGCCCAGCATTTT. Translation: CASSATKITAQHF.

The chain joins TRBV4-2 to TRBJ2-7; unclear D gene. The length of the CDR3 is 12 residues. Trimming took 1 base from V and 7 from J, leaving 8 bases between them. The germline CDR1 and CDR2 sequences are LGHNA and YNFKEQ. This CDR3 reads CASSQGRSEQYF. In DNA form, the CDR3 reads TGTGCCAGCAGCCAAGGTAGGAGTGAGCAGTACTTC.

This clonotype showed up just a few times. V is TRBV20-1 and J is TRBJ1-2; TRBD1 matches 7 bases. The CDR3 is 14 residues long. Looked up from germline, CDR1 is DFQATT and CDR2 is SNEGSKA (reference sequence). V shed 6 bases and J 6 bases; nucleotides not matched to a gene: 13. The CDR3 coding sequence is TGCAGTGCGAAGGGGGCTGGTCTGGAAAATGGCTACACCTTC. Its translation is CSAKGAGLENGYTF.

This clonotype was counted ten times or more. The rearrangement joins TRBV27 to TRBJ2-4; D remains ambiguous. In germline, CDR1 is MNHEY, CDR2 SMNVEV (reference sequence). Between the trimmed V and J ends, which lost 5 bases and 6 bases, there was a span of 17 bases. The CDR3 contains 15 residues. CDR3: CASSPYVGGGNIQYF. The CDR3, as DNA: TGTGCCAGCAGTCCCTACGTAGGCGGCGGAAACATTCAGTACTTC.

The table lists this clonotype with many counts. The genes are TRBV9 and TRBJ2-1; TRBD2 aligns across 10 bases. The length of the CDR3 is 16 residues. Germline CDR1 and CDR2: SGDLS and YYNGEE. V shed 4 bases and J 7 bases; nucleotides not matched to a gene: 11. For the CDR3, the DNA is TGTGCCAGCAGCCCCGAGCTAGCGGGAGTTGGAAATGAGCAGTTCTTC. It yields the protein CASSPELAGVGNEQFF.

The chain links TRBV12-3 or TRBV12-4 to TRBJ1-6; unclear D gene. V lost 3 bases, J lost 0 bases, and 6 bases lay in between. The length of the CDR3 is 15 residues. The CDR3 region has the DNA TGTGCCAGCAGTTTTGCGAGCTCCTATAATTCACCCCTCCACTTT. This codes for CASSFASSYNSPLHF.

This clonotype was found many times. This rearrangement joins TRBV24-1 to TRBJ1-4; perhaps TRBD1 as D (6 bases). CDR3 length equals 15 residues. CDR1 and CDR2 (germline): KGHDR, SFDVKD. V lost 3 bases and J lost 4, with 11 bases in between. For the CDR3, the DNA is TGTGCCACCAGTGATGCGCAGGGGATTAATGAAAAACTGTTTTTT. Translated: CATSDAQGINEKLFF.

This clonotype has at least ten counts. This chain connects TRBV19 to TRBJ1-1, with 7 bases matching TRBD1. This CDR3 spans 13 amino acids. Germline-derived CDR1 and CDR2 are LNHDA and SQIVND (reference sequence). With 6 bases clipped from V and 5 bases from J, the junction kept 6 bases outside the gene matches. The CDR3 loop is CASRNRGGTEAFF. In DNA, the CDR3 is TGTGCCAGTAGGAACAGGGGCGGTACTGAAGCTTTCTTT.

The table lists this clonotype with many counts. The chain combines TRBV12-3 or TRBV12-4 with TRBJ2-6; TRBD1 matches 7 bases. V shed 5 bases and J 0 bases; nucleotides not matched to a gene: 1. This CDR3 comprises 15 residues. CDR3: CASSGDSSGANVLTF. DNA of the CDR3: TGTGCCAGCAGTGGGGACAGCTCTGGGGCCAACGTCCTGACTTTC.

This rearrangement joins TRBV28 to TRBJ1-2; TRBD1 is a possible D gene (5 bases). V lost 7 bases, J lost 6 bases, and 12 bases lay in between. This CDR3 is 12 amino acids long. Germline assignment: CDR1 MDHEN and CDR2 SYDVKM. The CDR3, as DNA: TGTGCCAGCAAAGGGGCTCTCGATGGCTACACCTTC. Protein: CASKGALDGYTF.

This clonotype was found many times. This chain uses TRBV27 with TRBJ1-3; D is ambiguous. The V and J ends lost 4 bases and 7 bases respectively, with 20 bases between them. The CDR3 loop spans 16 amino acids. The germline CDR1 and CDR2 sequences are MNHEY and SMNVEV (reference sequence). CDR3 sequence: CASSSLLGGLSNTIYF. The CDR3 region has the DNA TGTGCCAGCAGTTCCCTCTTGGGAGGCTTAAGTAACACCATATATTTT.